Below, 20 T cell receptor beta chains from the same sample are listed, as sequenced in a study of blood T cells in healthy people across ages. A second PCR, run for roughly 6 to 11 cycles, used a sample-barcoded 5' primer plus a J-beta primer mix. TCRdb re-called the 5' RACE reads with MiXCR, one entry per CDR3 protein. The sample holds over 1,500,000 distinct CDR3 sequences, approximately 39% seen once. The sequencing input was blood. The receptors come from a human donor in good health.

This clonotype appeared many times. J is TRBJ2-5 and V is TRBV2, with 7 bases fitting TRBD1. The germline CDR1 and CDR2 sequences are SNHLY and FYNNEI. This CDR3 has 12 residues. Trimming at V came to 6 bases and at J to 5 bases, leaving 3 bases not matched to a gene. The CDR3 reads CASRTGSETQYF. The CDR3 DNA reads as TGTGCCAGCAGGACAGGGTCGGAGACCCAGTACTTC.

For this clonotype: A read error may produce the germline difference seen at one junction end. The rearrangement joins TRBV2 to TRBJ2-5, with D unresolved. The germline gives CDR1 SNHLY, CDR2 FYNNEI. The CDR3 is made up of 13 amino acids. The CDR3 DNA sequence: TGTGCCAGCAGTGAAAGGTACCAAGAGGCCCAGTACTTC. This translates into CASSERYQEAQYF.

This clonotype showed up just a few times. V usage is TRBV13 and J usage is TRBJ1-2; D is perhaps TRBD1 (6 bases). Trimming pared 6 bases from V and 4 bases from J, leaving 15 bases between. Looked up from germline, CDR1 is PRHDT and CDR2 is FYEKMQ (reference sequence). There are 14 residues in the CDR3. Here the CDR3 DNA reads TGTGCCAGCAGTTCCCACAGGGCGCTCTATGGCTACACCTTC. Its protein product is CASSSHRALYGYTF.

The rearrangement joins TRBV6-1 to TRBJ2-4; 9 bases are a match to TRBD1. The DNA end is a closer match to TRBJ2-5, so the J assignment may be wrong. This CDR3 contains 15 residues. Germline CDR1 reads MNHNS; CDR2 reads SASEGT. The CDR3, as DNA: TGTGCCAGCAGTGAACCTAGGACAGGGGAAGCGACCCAGTACTTC. Encoded protein: CASSEPRTGEATQYF.

The rearrangement uses TRBV5-6 and TRBJ1-5, with D maybe TRBD1 (5 bases). The CDR3 has 14 amino acids. Trimming left V 3 bases short and J 6 bases short, with 13 bases between. Germline loops: CDR1 SGHDT, CDR2 YYEEEE. The CDR3 coding sequence is TGTGCCAGCAGCTCCGGGGACTATGGTCAGCCCCAGCATTTT. Translation gives CASSSGDYGQPQHF.

This chain uses TRBV6-6 with TRBJ1-2; D remains unclear. Germline assignment: CDR1 MNHNY and CDR2 SVGAGI (reference sequence). Trimming stripped 5 bases from V and 3 bases from J, with 16 bases between. The CDR3 sequence is 15 residues long. CDR3 nucleotides: TGTGCCAGCAGTGCGGAGTGGCGGAAGCACTATGGCTACACCTTC. Amino acid sequence: CASSAEWRKHYGYTF.

This rearrangement joins TRBV6-5 to TRBJ2-1; 8 nucleotides align to TRBD2. The CDR3 extends over 16 amino acids. Germline lookup yields CDR1 MNHEY and CDR2 SVGAGI. Trimming cost V 10 bases and J 2 bases; bases outside gene matches: 13. The CDR3 region has the DNA TGTGCCACCTCCCCCCTGGGACTAGAGCCCTACAATGAGCAGTTCTTC. It encodes CATSPLGLEPYNEQFF.

This clonotype was observed a handful of times. The chain uses TRBV20-1 and TRBJ1-2; D is undetermined. The CDR3 spans 13 residues. V was pared by 6 bases and J by 8 bases, with 19 bases between. CDR1 and CDR2 from the germline V gene are DFQATT and SNEGSKA (reference sequence). For the CDR3, the DNA is TGCAGTGCCAACGTAGAGGCAAAAGGGGGCTACACCTTC. Translation: CSANVEAKGGYTF.

The genes are TRBV6-1 and TRBJ2-3, with TRBD2 as a possible D gene (5 bases). V shed 9 bases and J shed 5 bases, with 15 bases lying between them. Germline loops: CDR1 MNHNS, CDR2 SASEGT. The CDR3 contains 13 residues. CDR3 nucleotide sequence: TGTGCCAGTCTTCTAGGAGGAATAGATACGCAGTATTTT. It encodes CASLLGGIDTQYF.

This clonotype has only a few counts. The V gene is TRBV12-3 or TRBV12-4, the J gene TRBJ1-1, with D tentatively TRBD1 (5 bases). The CDR3 has 16 residues. V lost 1 base to trimming and J lost 1 base, with 13 bases between them. The CDR3, as DNA: TGTGCCAGCAGTTTAGTTCCCGCAGGGACGAACACTGAAGCTTTCTTT. Its protein product is CASSLVPAGTNTEAFF.

This clonotype has just a few counts. The chain recombines TRBV3-1 with TRBJ1-2; the D is unclear. V lost 3 bases and J 6 bases, leaving 20 bases between the germline ends. Germline V gives CDR1 LGHDT, CDR2 YNNKEL (reference sequence). This CDR3 has 16 residues. The CDR3 region has the DNA TGTGCCAGCAGCCACAACGGAAGCCCCGGAGGCAATGGCTACACCTTC. It codes for CASSHNGSPGGNGYTF. The full variable domain, with the rest looked up from reference TRBV3-1 and TRBJ1-2, is DTAVSQTPKYLVTQMGNDKSIKCEQNLGHDTMYWYKQDSKKFLKIMFSYNNKELIINETVPNRFSPKSPDKAHLNLHINSLELGDSAVYFCASSHNGSPGGNGYTFGSGTRLTVV.

This clonotype came up a few times. The V call is TRBV28, the J call TRBJ2-4; unclear D gene. Deletions cut 1 base from V and 7 bases from J, with 8 bases between. The CDR3 contains 13 residues. Per germline, CDR1 MDHEN and CDR2 SYDVKM. The CDR3 spells CASSLLGRNIQYF. CDR3 DNA: TGTGCCAGCAGTTTATTGGGAAGGAACATTCAGTACTTC.

V and J are TRBV7-8 and TRBJ1-5; D is perhaps TRBD1 (5 bases). Per germline, CDR1 SGHVS and CDR2 FQNEAQ. The CDR3 runs 15 residues. Trimming took 2 bases from V and 9 from J, leaving 17 bases between them. In nucleotides, the CDR3 is TGTGCCAGCAGCTTACACAGGACGAAATCAGGGCCCCAGCATTTT. Protein: CASSLHRTKSGPQHF.

The chain carries TRBV10-3 and TRBJ2-7; D might be TRBD1 or TRBD2, each matching 5 bases. The CDR3 spans 14 residues. CDR1 is ENHRY and CDR2 is SYGVKD in the germline V gene. Between the trimmed V and J ends, which lost 2 bases and 2 bases, there was a span of 10 bases. The CDR3 spells CAISEGDRAYEQYV. CDR3 in DNA: TGTGCCATCAGTGAGGGGGACCGTGCCTACGAGCAGTACGTC.

The rearrangement uses TRBV19 and TRBJ1-4; D unclear. Trimming took 0 bases from V and 8 from J, leaving 10 bases between them. Germline V gene sequence: CDR1 LNHDA, CDR2 SQIVND (reference sequence). CDR3 length equals 14 residues. The CDR3 spells CASSIEEQREKLFF. The CDR3 DNA sequence: TGTGCCAGTAGTATAGAGGAACAGAGGGAAAAACTGTTTTTT.

The CDR3 is CASRLGGRDWSTDTQYF. CDR3 nucleotides: TGTGCCAGCAGACTAGGAGGGAGGGACTGGAGCACAGATACGCAGTATTTT. The rearrangement joins TRBV12-3 or TRBV12-4 to TRBJ2-3; 7 bases match TRBD2. The length of the CDR3 is 17 residues. J lost 0 bases, V lost 6 bases, and 12 bases had no gene match.

This clonotype was detected only a few times. The chain couples TRBV18 to TRBJ2-5; 8 nucleotides line up with TRBD1. The last part of the DNA fits TRBJ2-7 better; the J call may be wrong. Germline V gene data show CDR1 as KGHSH and CDR2 as LQKENI. CDR3 length: 13 residues. CDR3 loop: CASSLGGQGEQYF. As DNA, the CDR3 is TGTGCCAGCTCACTGGGAGGACAGGGCGAGCAGTACTTC.

The chain has TRBV25-1 and TRBJ1-5, with 7 nucleotides matching TRBD1. Germline values: CDR1 MGHDK, CDR2 SYGVNS. Trimming cost V 4 bases and J 6 bases; bases outside gene matches: 12. CDR3 length: 16 residues. The CDR3 nucleotides are TGTGCCAGCAGTGGAAACGACAGGGTGTTTGGTCAGCCCCAGCATTTT. Translated: CASSGNDRVFGQPQHF.

This sequence joins TRBV2 and TRBJ1-1; D not certain. The CDR3 spans 14 residues. Germline values: CDR1 SNHLY, CDR2 FYNNEI. V gave up 1 base and J gave up 0 bases, with 6 bases separating them. The CDR3 here is CASSEVRLNTEAFF. The CDR3 region has the DNA TGTGCCAGCAGTGAAGTCAGGCTGAACACTGAAGCTTTCTTT.

The gene calls are TRBV7-8 and TRBJ2-3; no reliable D call. This CDR3 is built from 10 residues. V lost 8 bases and J 4 bases, leaving 4 bases between the germline ends. Germline V gene lookup returns CDR1 SGHVS and CDR2 FQNEAQ. The CDR3 protein is CASLPDTQYF. DNA for the CDR3: TGTGCCAGCTTACCAGATACGCAGTATTTT.